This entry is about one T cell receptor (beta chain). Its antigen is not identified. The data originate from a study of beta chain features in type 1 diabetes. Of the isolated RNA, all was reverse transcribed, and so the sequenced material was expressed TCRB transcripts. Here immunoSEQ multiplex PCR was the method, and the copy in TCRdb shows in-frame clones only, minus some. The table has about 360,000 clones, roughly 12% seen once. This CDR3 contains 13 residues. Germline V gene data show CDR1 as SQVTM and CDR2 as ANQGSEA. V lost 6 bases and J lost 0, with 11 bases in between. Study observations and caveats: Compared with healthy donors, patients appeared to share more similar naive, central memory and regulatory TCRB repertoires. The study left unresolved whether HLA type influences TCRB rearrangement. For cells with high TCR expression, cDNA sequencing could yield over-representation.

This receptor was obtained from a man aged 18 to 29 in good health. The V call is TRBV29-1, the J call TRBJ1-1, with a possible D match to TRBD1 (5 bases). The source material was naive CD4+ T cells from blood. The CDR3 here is CSVTVNMNTEAFF. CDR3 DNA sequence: TGCAGCGTGACAGTGAACATGAACACTGAAGCTTTCTTT.